This TCR beta chain comes out of a study of patients and donors after allogeneic stem cell transplantation. This clonotype has just a few counts. The trim removed 0 bases at V and 3 bases at J, leaving 6 bases unmatched. Germline-derived CDR1 and CDR2 are SGHDT and YYEEEE. The CDR3 has 16 residues. MiXCR, applied by TCRdb to the RT-PCR reads, yields one record per CDR3 protein. The table records 70,000 to 85,000 distinct CDR3 sequences, 26% of them present only once. This clonotype was obtained from a human donor who was either an allogeneic HSCT recipient or a stem cell or donor lymphocyte infusion donor (not recorded which). It is not recorded whose cells these are; they may come from a transplant donor. Source material: blood, either unsorted or a sorted T cell fraction (not recorded which). The chain is built from TRBV5-6 and TRBJ1-5, with 7 bases matching TRBD1. The CDR3 sequence is CASSLGPDRANQPQHF. CDR3 in DNA: TGTGCCAGCAGCTTGGGCCCTGACAGGGCCAATCAGCCCCAGCATTTT. Filled out from reference TRBV5-6 and TRBJ1-5, the complete variable domain reads DAGVTQSPTHLIKTRGQQVTLRCSPKSGHDTVSWYQQALGQGPQFIFQYYEEEERQRGNFPDRFSGHQFPNYSSELNVNALLLGDSALYLCASSLGPDRANQPQHFGDGTRLSIL.